The 26 T cell receptor beta chains given below trace back to one sample, sequenced in a study of shared clonotypes between healthy human individuals. Terminally differentiated effector memory CD45RA+ cells were excluded from the naive CD8 cells, which were CD45RO-negative and positively selected for CCR7. Profiling relied on immunoSEQ multiplex PCR, and the TCRdb table lists in-frame clones only, not all of them. The table records around 650,000 clones, approximately 96% of them present only once. Sequenced: naive CD8+ T cells sorted from blood. These receptors all stem from a woman in her twenties or thirties in good health.

The rearrangement joins TRBV27 to TRBJ2-7, with D perhaps being TRBD1 or TRBD2 (5 bases each). Between the trimmed V and J ends, which lost 2 bases and 5 bases, there was a span of 10 bases. CDR3 length equals 13 residues. Per germline, CDR1 MNHEY and CDR2 SMNVEV (reference sequence). The CDR3 here is CASSLRGTHEQYF. DNA for the CDR3: TGTGCCAGCAGTTTACGAGGGACGCACGAGCAGTACTTC.

The gene calls are TRBV6-5 and TRBJ2-7; 7 bases map to TRBD1. V shed 6 bases, J shed 0 bases, and the junction held 8 bases outside the gene matches. The CDR3 totals 15 residues. From germline, CDR1 is MNHEY and CDR2 SVGAGI. The chain's CDR3 is CASRSRQGRSYEQYF. CDR3 nucleotides: TGTGCCAGCAGGTCAAGACAGGGCCGCTCCTACGAGCAGTACTTC.

The chain employs TRBV6-5 and TRBJ2-7; the D gene is possibly TRBD1 (5 bases). This CDR3 region has 16 residues. Germline CDR1 and CDR2: MNHEY and SVGAGI. V shed 2 bases and J shed 0 bases, with 14 bases lying between them. The chain's CDR3 is CASSYQIPTDSYEQYF. The CDR3 DNA is TGTGCCAGCAGTTACCAGATCCCGACAGACTCCTACGAGCAGTACTTC.

This clone was detected once. The rearrangement joins TRBV19 to TRBJ2-7; 9 nucleotides match TRBD1. Trimming removed 5 bases from V and 0 bases from J; junction bases left unmatched: 5. This CDR3 region has 15 residues. CDR1 and CDR2 (germline): LNHDA, SQIVND (reference sequence). The CDR3 nucleotides are TGTGCCAGTAGTTATGGACAGGGGAACTCCTACGAGCAGTACTTC. Translating it yields CASSYGQGNSYEQYF. The full variable domain, in which reference TRBV19 and TRBJ2-7 provide the parts outside the CDR3, is DGGITQSPKYLFRKEGQNVTLSCEQNLNHDAMYWYRQDPGQGLRLIYYSQIVNDFQKGDIAEGYSVSREKKESFPLTVTSAQKNPTAFYLCASSYGQGNSYEQYFGPGTRLTVT.

The V call is TRBV5-6, the J call TRBJ2-2, with TRBD2 as a possible D gene (6 bases). Per germline, CDR1 SGHDT and CDR2 YYEEEE. The V gene lost 1 base and the J gene lost 7 bases, with 11 bases spanning the gap. This CDR3 has 14 residues. CDR3 sequence (DNA): TGTGCCAGCAGCTTGTCGCCGGGGGTCGGGGAGCTGTTTTTT. It specifies CASSLSPGVGELFF.

This chain uses TRBV27 with TRBJ2-7; D possibly uses TRBD1 or TRBD2 (5 bases each). The CDR3 extends over 13 amino acids. V shed 7 bases and J shed 6 bases, with 16 bases lying between them. Germline V gene sequence: CDR1 MNHEY, CDR2 SMNVEV (reference sequence). DNA of the CDR3: TGTGCCAGCACAACCACTTCAGGGAGCGAGCAGTACTTC. This gives the protein CASTTTSGSEQYF.

This clone was recorded once. This chain joins TRBV5-6 and TRBJ2-5; 10 positions match TRBD2. The DNA end is more similar to TRBJ2-7, so the J call may be wrong. The CDR3 spans 16 residues. CDR1 is SGHDT and CDR2 is YYEEEE in the germline V gene. DNA for the CDR3: TGTGCCAGCAGCCTCTTTCTAGCGGGAGTAGTAGACGAGCAGTACTTC. It codes for CASSLFLAGVVDEQYF.

This rearrangement joins TRBV28 to TRBJ2-5; perhaps TRBD2 as D (6 bases). Germline assignment: CDR1 MDHEN and CDR2 SYDVKM. The CDR3 is made up of 15 amino acids. Between the trimmed V and J ends, which lost 1 base and 5 bases, there was a span of 14 bases. DNA for the CDR3: TGTGCCAGCAGTTTATCCTCACTAGCTCGGGAGACCCAGTACTTC. This codes for CASSLSSLARETQYF.

The genes are TRBV19 and TRBJ1-1; perhaps TRBD1 as D (5 bases). Germline V gives CDR1 LNHDA, CDR2 SQIVND (reference sequence). Trimming left V 1 base short and J 7 bases short, with 10 bases between. The CDR3 covers 13 residues. CDR3 sequence (DNA): TGTGCCAGTAGTATAGGGGGCCCTGGTGAAGCTTTCTTT. This codes for CASSIGGPGEAFF.

The CDR3 coding sequence is TGTGCCAGCAGTGTGGACTATCCCTACAATGAGCAGTTCTTC. Translated, it gives CASSVDYPYNEQFF. The chain is built from TRBV27 and TRBJ2-1, with a weak D call TRBD2 (6 bases). Germline-derived CDR1 and CDR2 are MNHEY and SMNVEV (reference sequence). The CDR3 length is 14 residues. The ends were cut back, 5 bases at V and 2 bases at J, with 10 bases in the middle.

The CDR3 loop reads CASSWLAPDNEQFF. The CDR3, as DNA: TGTGCCAGCAGTTGGCTAGCGCCAGACAATGAGCAGTTCTTC. The chain links TRBV27 to TRBJ2-1; the D gene is possibly TRBD2 (6 bases). The germline CDR1 and CDR2 sequences are MNHEY and SMNVEV (reference sequence). This CDR3 region has 14 residues. The V end was cut by 4 bases, the J end by 5 bases, with 12 bases between.

The rearrangement links TRBV28 to TRBJ1-1, with 9 bases lining up with TRBD1. The CDR3 is 13 amino acids. V trimming: 6 bases; J trimming: 3 bases; junction bases outside the gene matches: 2. CDR1 is MDHEN and CDR2 is SYDVKM in the germline V gene. In DNA, the CDR3 is TGTGCCAGCAGAGACAGGGGGGACACTGAAGCTTTCTTT. Its translation: CASRDRGDTEAFF.

The chain combines TRBV28 with TRBJ1-2; D is unclear. There are 13 residues in the CDR3. With 5 bases removed from V and 3 bases from J, the gap between germline ends came to 10 bases. Germline V gives CDR1 MDHEN, CDR2 SYDVKM. This chain's CDR3 is CASSRPSDYGYTF. In DNA, the CDR3 is TGTGCCAGCAGTCGGCCCTCCGACTATGGCTACACCTTC.

The J gene is TRBJ2-3, the V gene TRBV11-2; tentative D call: TRBD2 (5 bases). V was pared by 3 bases and J by 11 bases, with 18 bases between. Germline V gene data show CDR1 as SGHAT and CDR2 as FQNNGV. The CDR3 extends over 14 amino acids. In nucleotides, the CDR3 is TGTGCCAGCAGCTTCCAACCGGACCTACGGGAGCAGTATTTT. Translation gives CASSFQPDLREQYF.

J is TRBJ2-1 and V is TRBV7-2; 7 bases fit TRBD2. With V trimmed by 5 bases and J by 12 bases, 16 bases remained unmatched. The CDR3 is made up of 15 amino acids. The germline CDR1 and CDR2 sequences are SGHTA and FQGNSA. The CDR3 spells CASSPSGTTYPGQFF. The CDR3 coding sequence is TGTGCCAGCAGCCCGTCCGGGACTACCTACCCGGGGCAGTTCTTC. The full variable domain, rest sourced from reference TRBV7-2 and TRBJ2-1, is GAGVSQSPSNKVTEKGKDVELRCDPISGHTALYWYRQSLGQGLEFLIYFQGNSAPDKSGLPSDRFSAERTGGSVSTLTIQRTQQEDSAVYLCASSPSGTTYPGQFFGPGTRLTVL.

This clone has only one observation. The chain combines TRBV5-1 with TRBJ2-1, with 8 bases fitting TRBD2. Germline V gene data show CDR1 as SGHRS and CDR2 as YFSETQ. This CDR3 contains 14 residues. V lost 0 bases and J lost 9; bases outside the gene matches: 5. The CDR3 protein is CASSLASGGGEQFF. In DNA form, the CDR3 reads TGCGCCAGCAGCTTGGCCAGCGGGGGAGGTGAGCAGTTCTTC. Using reference TRBV5-1 and TRBJ2-1 for the parts outside the CDR3, the full variable domain is KAGVTQTPRYLIKTRGQQVTLSCSPISGHRSVSWYQQTPGQGLQFLFEYFSETQRNKGNFPGRFSGRQFSNSRSEMNVSTLELGDSALYLCASSLASGGGEQFFGPGTRLTVL.

V and J are TRBV2 and TRBJ2-7; 8 bases agree with TRBD2. The CDR3 consists of 16 residues. Losses at the gene ends were 4 bases for V and 1 base for J; bases not matched to a gene: 9. Per germline, CDR1 SNHLY and CDR2 FYNNEI. CDR3 sequence (DNA): TGTGCCAGCAGTGGATCGCCGCGGGAGGTTTCCTACGAGCAGTACTTC. Translated: CASSGSPREVSYEQYF.

The chain is built from TRBV5-1 and TRBJ2-7, with 7 bases identical to TRBD1. The CDR3 has 15 amino acids. The ends lost 0 bases at V and 0 bases at J; junction bases unmatched: 3. CDR1 and CDR2 from the germline V gene are SGHRS and YFSETQ. This CDR3 reads CASSLAQGSSYEQYF. DNA for the CDR3: TGCGCCAGCAGCTTGGCACAGGGGAGCTCCTACGAGCAGTACTTC.

V gene TRBV6-6 combines with J gene TRBJ1-1; TRBD1 might be the D (5 bases). V gave up 2 bases and J gave up 4 bases, with 14 bases separating them. CDR1 is MNHNY and CDR2 is SVGAGI in the germline V gene (reference sequence). CDR3 length equals 15 residues. The CDR3 DNA reads as TGTGCCAGCAGTTACCCAGCCGGGGCCCTCACTGAAGCTTTCTTT. Amino acid sequence: CASSYPAGALTEAFF.

The V call is TRBV6-1, the J call TRBJ2-7; no definite D call. Germline V lookup: CDR1 MNHNS, CDR2 SASEGT. The CDR3 consists of 12 residues. Trimming took off 8 bases at V and 0 bases at J, with 8 bases between the two ends. CDR3 sequence: CASGDFSYEQYF. Here the CDR3 DNA reads TGTGCCAGCGGAGACTTCTCCTACGAGCAGTACTTC.

The chain links TRBV2 to TRBJ1-5; TRBD1 is a possible D gene (6 bases). CDR3 length: 17 residues. CDR1 and CDR2 (germline): SNHLY, FYNNEI. The V end was cut by 6 bases, the J end by 2 bases, with 20 bases between. Here the CDR3 DNA reads TGTGCCAGCAGCAATACCGATCCGGGGGCCGGCAATCAGCCCCAGCATTTT. Translating it yields CASSNTDPGAGNQPQHF.

The CDR3 region is CASSPATGELFF. Here the CDR3 DNA reads TGTGCCAGCTCACCCGCGACCGGGGAGCTGTTTTTT. This chain connects TRBV18 to TRBJ2-2, with D unclear. V was shortened by 3 bases and J by 5 bases, with 4 bases between the two germline ends. Germline loops: CDR1 KGHSH, CDR2 LQKENI. There are 12 residues in the CDR3.

V and J are TRBV4-1 and TRBJ2-5; 7 bases map to TRBD1. The J call may not be correct, given that the DNA end is closer to TRBJ2-7. Germline V CDR1 and CDR2: MGHRA, YSYEKL. This CDR3 is 14 amino acids long. CDR3 loop: CASRGTASSYEQYF. CDR3 DNA: TGCGCCAGCAGAGGGACAGCAAGCTCCTACGAGCAGTACTTC.

This clone was counted a single time. The chain uses TRBV15 and TRBJ2-2; D is possibly TRBD1 or TRBD2 (5 bases each). V was pared by 0 bases and J by 4 bases, with 6 bases between. The germline CDR1 and CDR2 sequences are LNHNV and YYDKDF (reference sequence). The CDR3 covers 14 residues. The CDR3 DNA sequence: TGTGCCACCAGCAGAGATGGGGGCACCGGGGAGCTGTTTTTT. This gives the protein CATSRDGGTGELFF. Full variable domain (outside the CDR3, taken from reference TRBV15 and TRBJ2-2): DAMVIQNPRYQVTQFGKPVTLSCSQTLNHNVMYWYQQKSSQAPKLLFHYYDKDFNNEADTPDNFQSRRPNTSFCFLDIRSPGLGDTAMYLCATSRDGGTGELFFGEGSRLTVL.

This clone was picked up one time. The chain recombines TRBV19 with TRBJ1-5, with D possibly TRBD1 on 5 matching bases. This CDR3 spans 15 amino acids. Germline CDR1 reads LNHDA; CDR2 reads SQIVND (reference sequence). V lost 5 bases and J 1 base, leaving 12 bases between the germline ends. Written as DNA, the CDR3 is TGTGCCAGTAGTCCCCAGGGAGAGAGCAATCAGCCCCAGCATTTT. It encodes CASSPQGESNQPQHF.

This rearrangement joins TRBV4-1 to TRBJ2-7; a possible D gene is TRBD2 (5 bases). Trimming removed 1 base from V and 7 bases from J, with 17 bases in between. Germline-derived CDR1 and CDR2 are MGHRA and YSYEKL. The CDR3 contains 15 residues. CDR3 nucleotides: TGCGCCAGCAGCCAAGTAGGGTTGAACCCGGGGGAGCAGTACTTC. It is translated as CASSQVGLNPGEQYF.